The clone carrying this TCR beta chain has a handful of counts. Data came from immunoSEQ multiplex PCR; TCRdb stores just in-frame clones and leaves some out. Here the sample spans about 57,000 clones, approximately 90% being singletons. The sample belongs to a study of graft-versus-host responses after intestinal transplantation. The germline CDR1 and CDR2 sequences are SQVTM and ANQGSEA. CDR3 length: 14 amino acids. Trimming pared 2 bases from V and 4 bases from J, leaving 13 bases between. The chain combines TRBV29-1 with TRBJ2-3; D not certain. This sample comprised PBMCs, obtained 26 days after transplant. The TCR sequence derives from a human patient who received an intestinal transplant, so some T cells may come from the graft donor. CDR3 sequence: CSVELLIGADTQYF. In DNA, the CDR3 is TGCAGCGTTGAACTCCTTATCGGTGCAGATACGCAGTATTTT.